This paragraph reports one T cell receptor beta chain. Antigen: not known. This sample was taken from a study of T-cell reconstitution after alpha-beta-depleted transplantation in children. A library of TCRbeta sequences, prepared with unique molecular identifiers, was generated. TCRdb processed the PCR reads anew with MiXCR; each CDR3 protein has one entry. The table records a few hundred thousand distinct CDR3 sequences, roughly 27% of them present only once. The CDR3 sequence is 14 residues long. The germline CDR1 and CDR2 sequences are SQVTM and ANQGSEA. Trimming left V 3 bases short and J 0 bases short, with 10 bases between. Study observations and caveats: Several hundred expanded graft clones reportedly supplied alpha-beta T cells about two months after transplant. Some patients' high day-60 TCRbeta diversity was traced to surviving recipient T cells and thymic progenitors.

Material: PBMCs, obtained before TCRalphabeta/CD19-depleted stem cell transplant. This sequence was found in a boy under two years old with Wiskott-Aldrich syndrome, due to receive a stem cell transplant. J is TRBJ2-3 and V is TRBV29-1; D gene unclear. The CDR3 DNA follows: TGCAGCGTTGATCCGACAAGTAGCACAGATACGCAGTATTTT. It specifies CSVDPTSSTDTQYF.